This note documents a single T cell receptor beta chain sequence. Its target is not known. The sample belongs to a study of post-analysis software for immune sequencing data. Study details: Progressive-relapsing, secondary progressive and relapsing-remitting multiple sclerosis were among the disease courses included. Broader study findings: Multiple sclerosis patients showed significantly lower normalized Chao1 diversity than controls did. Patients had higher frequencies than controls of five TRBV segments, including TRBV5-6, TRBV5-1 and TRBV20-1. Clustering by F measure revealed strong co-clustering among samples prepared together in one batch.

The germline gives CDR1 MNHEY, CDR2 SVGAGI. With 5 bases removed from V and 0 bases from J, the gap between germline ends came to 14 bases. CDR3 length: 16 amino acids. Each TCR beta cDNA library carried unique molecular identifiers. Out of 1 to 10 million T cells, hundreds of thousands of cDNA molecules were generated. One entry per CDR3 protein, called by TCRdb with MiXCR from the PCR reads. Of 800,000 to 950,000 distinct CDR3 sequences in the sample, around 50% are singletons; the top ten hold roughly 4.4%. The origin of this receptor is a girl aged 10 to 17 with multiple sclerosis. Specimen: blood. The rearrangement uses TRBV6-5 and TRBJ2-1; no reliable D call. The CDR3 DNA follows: TGTGCCAGCAGTCACCGGACGCCTAGCTCCTACAATGAGCAGTTCTTC. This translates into CASSHRTPSSYNEQFF.